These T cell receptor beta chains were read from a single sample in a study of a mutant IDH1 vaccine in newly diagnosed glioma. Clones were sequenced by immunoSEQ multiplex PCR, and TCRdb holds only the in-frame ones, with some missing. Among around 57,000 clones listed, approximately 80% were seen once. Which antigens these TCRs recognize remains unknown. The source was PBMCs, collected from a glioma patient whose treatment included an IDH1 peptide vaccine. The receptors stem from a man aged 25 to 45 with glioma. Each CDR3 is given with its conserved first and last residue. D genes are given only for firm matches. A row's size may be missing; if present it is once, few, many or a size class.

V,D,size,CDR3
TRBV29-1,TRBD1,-,CSVEDRGTGGYYEQYF
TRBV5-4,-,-,CASSLGRLANSPLHF
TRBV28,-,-,CASGLYYEQYF
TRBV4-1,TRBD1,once,CASSHILDRVGNYGYTF
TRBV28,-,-,CASSLETGTPLSPLHF
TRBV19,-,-,CASSWDSRLETQYF
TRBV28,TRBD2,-,CASSFVGLAGGTDTQYF
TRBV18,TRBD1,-,CASSPDRGPGNTIYF
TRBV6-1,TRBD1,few,CASSDMGQGAGGTEAFF
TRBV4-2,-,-,CASSQAGFSTEAFF
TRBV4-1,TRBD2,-,CASRTGLGLYNEQFF
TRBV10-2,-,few,CASLRDTEAFF
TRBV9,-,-,CASSVSPDLDRTYGYTF
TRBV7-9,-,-,CAILPGVSDTQYF
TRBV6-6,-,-,CASSYSFRHRTYEQYF
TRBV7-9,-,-,CASSSGPLRNGYTF
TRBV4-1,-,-,CASSQDGTGGSTDTQYF
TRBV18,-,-,CASSLGRGNTEAFF
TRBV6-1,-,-,CASNKGLHQPQHF
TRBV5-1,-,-,CASSQDRPGTEAFF
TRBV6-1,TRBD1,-,CASPEGQGATEAFF
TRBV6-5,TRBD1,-,CASSDRDRVYEQYF
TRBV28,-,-,CASSWDGRTRNYGYTF
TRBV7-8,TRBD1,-,CASSLEDRRRTQYF
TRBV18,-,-,CASSPQGQSIYEQYF
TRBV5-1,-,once,CASQKGANTGELFF
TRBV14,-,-,CASSPVEGIPGELFF
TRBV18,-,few,CASSPGRNSNQPQHF
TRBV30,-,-,CAWSADSNQPQHF
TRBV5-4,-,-,CASSWSDRLYEQYF
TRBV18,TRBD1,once,CASSPQNGRGINEQYF
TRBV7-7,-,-,CASSLDRNTEAFF
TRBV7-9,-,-,CASSSLDGSGGYTF
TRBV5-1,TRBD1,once,CASSRGQGYSGNTIYF
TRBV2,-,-,CASSEGRGGAVFDAFF
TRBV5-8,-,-,CASSLAEGLNTEAFF
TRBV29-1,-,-,CSVAVSSSEAFF
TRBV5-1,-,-,CASSLDTGELFF
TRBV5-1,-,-,CASSLAGRGGGYTF
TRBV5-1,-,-,CASSLGAGPNQPQHF
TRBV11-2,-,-,CASSLRRLGMVNEQYF
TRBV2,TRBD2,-,CASTEAGGGWNEQFF
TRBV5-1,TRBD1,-,CASSLFQGAQPQHF
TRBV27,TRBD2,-,CASSLNSASGGYNEQFF
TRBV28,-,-,CASSYRKTNTGELFF
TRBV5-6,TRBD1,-,CASSFPQGAGANVLTF
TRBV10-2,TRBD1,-,CASRDRGFYNEQFF
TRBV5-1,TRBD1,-,CASSPLSGGMNTEAFF
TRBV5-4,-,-,CASSFRTQVGTDTQYF
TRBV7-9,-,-,CASSLVQTGSIYEQYF
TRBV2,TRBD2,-,CASRPEGGEYNEQFF
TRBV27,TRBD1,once,CASSHPGQGYEQYF
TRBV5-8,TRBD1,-,CASSRGTVETQYF
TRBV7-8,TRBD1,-,CASSTGTGGNNYGYTF